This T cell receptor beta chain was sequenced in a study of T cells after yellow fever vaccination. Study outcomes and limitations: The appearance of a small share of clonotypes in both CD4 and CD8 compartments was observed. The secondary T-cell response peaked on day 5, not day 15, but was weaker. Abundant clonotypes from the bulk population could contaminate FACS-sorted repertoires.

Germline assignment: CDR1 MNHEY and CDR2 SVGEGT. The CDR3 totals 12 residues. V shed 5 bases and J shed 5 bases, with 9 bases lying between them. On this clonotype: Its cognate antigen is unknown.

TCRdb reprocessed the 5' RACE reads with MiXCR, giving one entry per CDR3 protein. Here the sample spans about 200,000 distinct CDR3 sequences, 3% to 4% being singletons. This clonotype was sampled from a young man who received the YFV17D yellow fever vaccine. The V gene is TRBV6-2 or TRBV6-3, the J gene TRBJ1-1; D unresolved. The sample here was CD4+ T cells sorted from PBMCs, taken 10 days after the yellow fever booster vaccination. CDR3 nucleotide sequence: TGTGCCAGCAGTAATGCGGTGACTGAAGCTTTCTTT. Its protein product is CASSNAVTEAFF.